A single sample gave rise to the 4 T cell receptor beta chains below, sequenced in a study of T-cell reconstitution after alpha-beta-depleted transplantation in children (TCRdb year 2016). Libraries came from PCR. Sequencing relied on an Illumina HiSeq 2500. To normalize quantification of the TCRbeta repertoire, the TCR libraries were built with molecular barcoding that relied on unique molecular identifiers. TCRdb reran the public reads through fastp at Q25 and MiXCR, keeping productive beta chains. Merged by CDR3 protein, the rows form single entries marked with the most common genes and DNA. This sample has about 400,000 distinct CDR3 sequences in its table, and about a fifth of those were observed once. 3.5% to 4% of the sample comes from the top ten. The sample here was PBMCs from the stem cell graft donor, taken from the stem cell graft. The receptors derive from a human donor who donated a stem cell graft to a child with acute myeloid leukemia.

V is TRBV12-3 or TRBV12-4 and J is TRBJ2-7; D gene ambiguous. Deletions cut 5 bases from V and 6 bases from J, with 11 bases between. The CDR3 has 12 residues. This chain's CDR3 is CASSLRVSEQYF. The CDR3 DNA reads TGTGCCAGCAGTCTAAGGGTAAGCGAGCAGTACTTC.

Ten or more counts support this clonotype. V gene TRBV6-5 combines with J gene TRBJ2-5; TRBD2 agrees at 10 bases. J gave up 4 bases and V 9 bases, and 8 bases lay outside the gene matches. This CDR3 contains 14 residues. Germline lookup yields CDR1 MNHEY and CDR2 SVGAGI. CDR3 sequence reads: CASSLLAGRETQYF. In DNA form, the CDR3 reads TGTGCCAGTTCTTTACTAGCGGGACGAGAGACCCAGTACTTC.

The chain is built from TRBV6-2 or TRBV6-3 and TRBJ2-1, with D hard to call. Germline V gene lookup returns CDR1 MNHEY and CDR2 SVGEGT. V was trimmed by 7 bases and J by 7 bases, leaving 17 bases between them. The CDR3 length is 14 residues. This CDR3 reads CASTHWAIKNEQFF. CDR3 bases: TGTGCCAGCACCCACTGGGCAATCAAAAATGAGCAGTTCTTC.

The V gene is TRBV5-1, the J gene TRBJ2-1; D gene unclear. Trimming shortened V by 0 bases and J by 5 bases, and 9 bases separated the two germline ends. The CDR3 length is 14 residues. Per germline, CDR1 SGHRS and CDR2 YFSETQ. CDR3 in DNA: TGCGCCAGCAGCTTGGCTGCGGCAAACAATGAGCAGTTCTTC. Translation: CASSLAAANNEQFF.